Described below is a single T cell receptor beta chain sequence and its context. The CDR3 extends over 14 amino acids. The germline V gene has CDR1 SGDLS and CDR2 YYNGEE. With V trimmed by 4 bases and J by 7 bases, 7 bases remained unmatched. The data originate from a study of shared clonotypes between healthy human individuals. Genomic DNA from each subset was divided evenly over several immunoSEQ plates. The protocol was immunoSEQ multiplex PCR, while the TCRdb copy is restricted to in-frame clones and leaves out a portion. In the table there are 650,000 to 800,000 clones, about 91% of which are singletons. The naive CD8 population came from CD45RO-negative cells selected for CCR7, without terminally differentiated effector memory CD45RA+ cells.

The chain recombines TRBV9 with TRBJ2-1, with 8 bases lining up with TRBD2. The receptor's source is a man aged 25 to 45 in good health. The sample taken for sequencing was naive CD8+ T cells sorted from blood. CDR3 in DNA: TGTGCCAGCAGCCGAAGCGGGAGTAGTAATGAGCAGTTCTTC. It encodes CASSRSGSSNEQFF.